A single sample gave rise to the 14 T cell receptor beta chains below, sequenced in a study of cytomegalovirus exposure and HLA in healthy donors. The protocol was immunoSEQ multiplex PCR, while the TCRdb copy is restricted to in-frame clones and leaves out a portion. The table has about 160,000 clones, about 86% seen once. Sequenced sample: PBMCs. Receptors originate from a woman aged 18-29 years in good health and CMV-seronegative.

The chain is built from TRBV27 and TRBJ2-1, with 7 positions matching TRBD2. After removal of 3 bases from V and 6 bases from J, the junction contained 5 bases not matched to a gene. The CDR3 extends over 14 amino acids. Per germline, CDR1 MNHEY and CDR2 SMNVEV (reference sequence). This CDR3 is CASSLSGRVNEQFF. The CDR3 DNA reads as TGTGCCAGCAGTTTGAGTGGGAGGGTCAATGAGCAGTTCTTC.

The chain uses TRBV19 and TRBJ2-7; 7 nucleotides match TRBD2. The germline V gene has CDR1 LNHDA and CDR2 SQIVND (reference sequence). The CDR3 contains 13 residues. V was clipped by 6 bases and J by 4 bases; unmatched bases: 6. In DNA form, the CDR3 reads TGTGCCAGTAGGTGGGCTAGCGGATACGAGCAGTACTTC. Translation gives CASRWASGYEQYF.

The rearrangement links TRBV19 to TRBJ2-7, with D perhaps matching TRBD1 (6 bases). This CDR3 comprises 15 residues. Germline V gene data show CDR1 as LNHDA and CDR2 as SQIVND (reference sequence). Deletions cut 5 bases from V and 3 bases from J, with 17 bases between. CDR3 loop: CASSHLSTGSYEQYF. The CDR3 bases are TGTGCCAGTAGTCATTTGAGTACAGGGAGCTACGAGCAGTACTTC.

This chain uses TRBV6-5 with TRBJ2-1; possibly TRBD1 for D (6 bases). V lost 6 bases and J lost 0, with 12 bases in between. The germline V gene encodes CDR1 MNHEY and CDR2 SVGAGI. The CDR3 runs 15 residues. The CDR3 is CASSVRDISYNEQFF. The CDR3 DNA reads TGTGCCAGCAGCGTCCGGGACATCTCCTACAATGAGCAGTTCTTC.

This chain uses TRBV6-4 with TRBJ1-1, with TRBD1 identical over 10 bases. The germline CDR1 and CDR2 sequences are MRHNA and SNTAGT. The CDR3 sequence is 16 residues long. Germline trimming cut 5 bases from V and 5 bases from J; bases unmatched to any gene: 11. In nucleotides, the CDR3 is TGTGCCAGCAGTCCTTACTCGGGACAGGGGAGAACTGAAGCTTTCTTT. Protein sequence: CASSPYSGQGRTEAFF.

CDR3 DNA sequence: TGTGCCAGCAGTTCCCTATGGGACAGCGCCTACGAGCAGTACTTC. As protein: CASSSLWDSAYEQYF. V gene TRBV6-6 combines with J gene TRBJ2-7; TRBD1 matches at 7 bases. The germline CDR1 and CDR2 sequences are MNHNY and SVGAGI (reference sequence). Germline trimming cut 4 bases from V and 2 bases from J; bases unmatched to any gene: 8. CDR3 length: 15 amino acids.

The chain recombines TRBV6-1 with TRBJ2-1; TRBD2 matches 12 bases. Looked up from germline, CDR1 is MNHNS and CDR2 is SASEGT. This CDR3 contains 15 residues. J lost 4 bases, V lost 2 bases, and 0 bases had no gene match. In nucleotides, the CDR3 is TGTGCCAGCAGTGAACTAGCGGGGGGGTACAATGAGCAGTTCTTC. It is translated as CASSELAGGYNEQFF.

V is TRBV2 and J is TRBJ2-1; TRBD1 might be the D (6 bases). The CDR3 is 15 amino acids. Trimming pared 4 bases from V and 1 base from J, leaving 11 bases between. The germline V gene has CDR1 SNHLY and CDR2 FYNNEI. In DNA form, the CDR3 reads TGTGCCAGCAGTGGGACAGCTGAATCCTACAATGAGCAGTTCTTC. Amino acids: CASSGTAESYNEQFF.

This chain uses TRBV30 with TRBJ2-5; D ambiguous. The CDR3 is 12 residues long. V was pared by 0 bases and J by 8 bases, with 10 bases between. CDR1 is GTSNPN and CDR2 is SVGIG in the germline V gene (reference sequence). CDR3 loop: CAWSVMGSTQYF. The CDR3 nucleotides are TGTGCCTGGAGTGTTATGGGCAGCACCCAGTACTTC.

The gene calls are TRBV27 and TRBJ1-1; TRBD1 agrees at 7 bases. The CDR3 spans 13 residues. Per the germline V gene, CDR1 is MNHEY and CDR2 is SMNVEV (reference sequence). Trimming took 5 bases from V and 0 from J; bases not matched to a gene: 0. The CDR3 nucleotides are TGTGCCAGCAGTCAGGGGGTGAACACTGAAGCTTTCTTT. Residues: CASSQGVNTEAFF.

The CDR3 coding sequence is TGCAGCGTTGTAGTGGGACAGGAGATCTATGGCTACACCTTC. Its translation is CSVVVGQEIYGYTF. The chain employs TRBV29-1 and TRBJ1-2, with TRBD1 matching 8 bases. CDR3 length equals 14 residues. Germline V gene lookup returns CDR1 SQVTM and CDR2 ANQGSEA. Unmatched junction bases numbered 8, after V lost 4 bases and J lost 4 bases.

This chain links TRBV5-1 with TRBJ2-1, with 9 bases matching TRBD1. The germline CDR1 and CDR2 sequences are SGHRS and YFSETQ. This CDR3 contains 15 residues. V shed 4 bases, J shed 1 base, and the junction held 3 bases outside the gene matches. The CDR3, as DNA: TGCGCCAGCAGCGCCGGGACAGGGTCCTACAATGAGCAGTTCTTC. Translating gives CASSAGTGSYNEQFF.

In its sample, this clone was seen a few times. The chain has TRBV21-1 and TRBJ2-1; the D call of TRBD1 is as the table states it, not checked on the DNA. TRBV21-1 is noted as a pseudogene. This CDR3 comprises 16 residues. Here the CDR3 reads CASSKERDREKDEQFF. The CDR3 nucleotides are TGTGCCAGCAGCAAAGAGAGGGACAGGGAAAAGGATGAGCAGTTCTTC.

The chain combines TRBV15 with TRBJ2-1, with 8 bases that match TRBD2. Germline-derived CDR1 and CDR2 are LNHNV and YYDKDF (reference sequence). Trimming at V came to 6 bases and at J to 8 bases, leaving 3 bases not matched to a gene. This CDR3 spans 12 amino acids. The CDR3 reads CATRSTSDEQFF. DNA for the CDR3: TGTGCCACCAGATCGACTAGCGATGAGCAGTTCTTC.